The entry that follows covers one T cell receptor beta chain sequence. Produced via immunoSEQ multiplex PCR; TCRdb's table is partial and in-frame only. The table shows some 100,000 clones, with 80% to 95% occurring only once. These data come from a study of siplizumab effects on memory and regulatory T cells. The receptor was isolated from a human donor in good health. The specimen sequenced was non-Treg CD4+ T cells sorted from blood.

The CDR3: CASRTGGNEKLFF. The CDR3 DNA sequence: TGTGCCAGCCGGACAGGGGGGAATGAAAAACTGTTTTTT. V gene TRBV6-5 combines with J gene TRBJ1-4; 10 bases are shared with TRBD1. J was trimmed by 5 bases and V by 8 bases; bases with no gene match: 2. This CDR3 contains 13 residues. The germline V gene has CDR1 MNHEY and CDR2 SVGAGI.